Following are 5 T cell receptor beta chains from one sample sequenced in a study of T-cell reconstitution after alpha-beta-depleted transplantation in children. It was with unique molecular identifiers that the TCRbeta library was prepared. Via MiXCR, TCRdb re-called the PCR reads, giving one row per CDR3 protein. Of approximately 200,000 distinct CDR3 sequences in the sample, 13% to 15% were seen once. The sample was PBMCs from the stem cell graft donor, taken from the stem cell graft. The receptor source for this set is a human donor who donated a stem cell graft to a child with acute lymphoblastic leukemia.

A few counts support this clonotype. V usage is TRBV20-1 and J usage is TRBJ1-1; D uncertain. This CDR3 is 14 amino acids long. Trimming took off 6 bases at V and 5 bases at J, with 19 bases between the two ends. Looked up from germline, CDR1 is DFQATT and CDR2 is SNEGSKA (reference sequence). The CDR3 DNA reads TGCAGTGCACCTGCGGCAGGTAGTTTTACTGAAGCTTTCTTT. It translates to CSAPAAGSFTEAFF.

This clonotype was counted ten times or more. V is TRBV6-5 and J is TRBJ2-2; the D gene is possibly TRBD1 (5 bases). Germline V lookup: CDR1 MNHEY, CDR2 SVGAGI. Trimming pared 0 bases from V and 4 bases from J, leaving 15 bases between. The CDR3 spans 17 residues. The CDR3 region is CASSYSEAARGTGELFF. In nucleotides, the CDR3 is TGTGCCAGCAGTTACTCCGAGGCAGCTAGGGGCACCGGGGAGCTGTTTTTT.

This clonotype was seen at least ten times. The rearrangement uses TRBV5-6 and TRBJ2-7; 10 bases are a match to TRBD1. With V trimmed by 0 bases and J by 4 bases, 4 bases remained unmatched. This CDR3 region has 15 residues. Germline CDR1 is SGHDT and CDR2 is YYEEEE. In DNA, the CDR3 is TGTGCCAGCAGCTTGGATTTGGACAGGGGGTACGAGCAGTACTTC. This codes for CASSLDLDRGYEQYF.

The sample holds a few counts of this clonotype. CDR3: CASNRDRGLRRTNEKLFF. CDR3 DNA sequence: TGTGCCAGTAACCGGGACAGGGGGCTCCGCCGTACGAATGAAAAACTGTTTTTT. The genes are TRBV6-1 and TRBJ1-4; 12 bases are shared with TRBD1. This CDR3 contains 18 residues. Germline CDR1 MNHNS, CDR2 SASEGT. Trimming cost V 9 bases and J 5 bases; bases outside gene matches: 16.

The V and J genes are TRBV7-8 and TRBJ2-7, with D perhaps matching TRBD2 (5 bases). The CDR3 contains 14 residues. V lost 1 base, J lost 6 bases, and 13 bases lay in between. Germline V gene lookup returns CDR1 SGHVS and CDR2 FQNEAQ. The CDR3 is CASSLVRAGTEQYF. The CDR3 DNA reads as TGTGCCAGCAGCTTAGTTCGGGCGGGTACCGAGCAGTACTTC.